These 11 T cell receptor beta chains originate from one sample sequenced in a study of control samples from healthy donors and cancer patients. Some clones are missing from TCRdb's copy, which holds only in-frame ones; the method was immunoSEQ multiplex PCR. The table has 110,000 to 150,000 clones, 85% to 95% seen once. The sequencing input was PBMCs. The receptors derive from a man aged 60 to 75 with colorectal cancer.

V usage is TRBV10-3 and J usage is TRBJ1-2; D possibly corresponds to TRBD1 (5 bases). The CDR3 sequence is 14 residues long. The germline V gene encodes CDR1 ENHRY and CDR2 SYGVKD. The V and J ends lost 6 bases and 2 bases respectively, with 13 bases between them. CDR3 in DNA: TGTGCCATCAGCTTGACAGACCTCAACTATGGCTACACCTTC. This codes for CAISLTDLNYGYTF.

The chain couples TRBV5-1 to TRBJ1-2; 8 bases line up with TRBD1. The CDR3 extends over 13 amino acids. CDR1 and CDR2 from the germline V gene are SGHRS and YFSETQ. The J segment lost 6 bases and the V segment lost 3 bases, leaving 4 bases of the junction unmatched. CDR3 bases: TGCGCCAGCAGCTCGCCACAGGGGGATGGCTACACCTTC. Its protein is CASSSPQGDGYTF.

The V call is TRBV4-1, the J call TRBJ1-2; TRBD1 agrees at 8 bases. V lost 3 bases to trimming and J lost 6 bases; unmatched junction nucleotides: 15. CDR1 and CDR2 (germline): MGHRA, YSYEKL. The CDR3 totals 17 residues. The CDR3 loop is CASSHPTGAGTGNGYTF. The CDR3 DNA reads TGCGCCAGCAGCCATCCAACGGGGGCGGGGACAGGTAATGGCTACACCTTC.

This CDR3 reads CASSQSFPAGTYGYTF. CDR3 nucleotide sequence: TGCGCCAGCAGCCAATCATTTCCGGCAGGCACCTATGGCTACACCTTC. This chain links TRBV4-3 with TRBJ1-2; unclear D gene. The germline CDR1 and CDR2 sequences are LGHNA and YSLEER. V gave up 2 bases and J gave up 4 bases, with 17 bases separating them. The CDR3 is 16 amino acids.

V and J are TRBV6-5 and TRBJ1-5; weak D call: TRBD1 (5 bases). This CDR3 spans 14 amino acids. Germline V CDR1 and CDR2: MNHEY, SVGAGI. V lost 6 bases, J lost 4 bases, and 13 bases lay in between. In DNA form, the CDR3 reads TGTGCCAGCAGCCTTGAATCAGGGAATCAGCCCCAGCATTTT. This codes for CASSLESGNQPQHF.

The chain carries TRBV6-6 and TRBJ2-7, with D maybe TRBD1 (6 bases). This CDR3 has 13 amino acids. Per germline, CDR1 MNHNY and CDR2 SVGAGI (reference sequence). Trimming pared 6 bases from V and 2 bases from J, leaving 11 bases between. The CDR3 is CASRQGPTYEQYF. The CDR3 DNA is TGTGCCAGCAGACAGGGCCCTACCTACGAGCAGTACTTC.

V is TRBV5-6 and J is TRBJ2-5, with 8 bases identical to TRBD1. J lost 5 bases, V lost 4 bases, and 13 bases had no gene match. CDR1 SGHDT and CDR2 YYEEEE come from the germline V gene. CDR3 length equals 16 residues. CDR3 protein: CASSDHGQGLWETQYF. The CDR3 nucleotides are TGTGCCAGCAGCGACCACGGACAGGGCTTGTGGGAGACCCAGTACTTC.

For this clone: This same CDR3 is encoded by further DNA sequences in the sample. The chain recombines TRBV29-1 with TRBJ1-2; D possibly corresponds to TRBD1 (6 bases). The V and J ends lost 7 bases and 4 bases respectively, with 10 bases between them. From germline, CDR1 is SQVTM and CDR2 ANQGSEA. The CDR3 has 11 residues. The CDR3 region has the DNA TGCAGCGCAGGGGATTCCTATGGCTACACCTTC. This gives the protein CSAGDSYGYTF. Looking up the rest from reference TRBV29-1 and TRBJ1-2 gives the full variable domain: SAVISQKPSRDICQRGTSLTIQCQVDSQVTMMFWYRQQPGQSLTLIATANQGSEATYESGFVIDKFPISRPNLTFSTLTVSNMSPEDSSIYLCSAGDSYGYTFGSGTRLTVV.

The chain links TRBV5-5 to TRBJ1-2; D perhaps matches TRBD1 (5 bases). CDR1 SGHKS and CDR2 YYEKEE come from the germline V gene (reference sequence). V lost 4 bases to trimming and J lost 2 bases, with 9 bases between them. The length of the CDR3 is 13 residues. The CDR3 sequence: CASSRRQNYGYTF. For the CDR3, the DNA is TGTGCCAGCAGCCGCAGACAGAACTATGGCTACACCTTC.

CDR3 sequence: CASRVDRDAEAFF. CDR3 bases: TGCGCCAGCAGAGTGGACAGGGACGCTGAAGCTTTCTTT. V usage is TRBV5-1 and J usage is TRBJ1-1; 8 bases are shared with TRBD1. Germline V lookup: CDR1 SGHRS, CDR2 YFSETQ. The CDR3 contains 13 residues. The V segment lost 5 bases and the J segment 6 bases; nucleotides outside the gene matches: 6.

The V and J genes are TRBV18 and TRBJ2-3, with 8 bases lining up with TRBD1. Germline V gives CDR1 KGHSH, CDR2 LQKENI. The CDR3 length is 14 residues. The V gene end was trimmed by 4 bases and the J gene end by 1 base; junction bases not matched to a gene: 1. The CDR3 nucleotides are TGTGCCAGCTCACAGGGACAGGGCACAGATACGCAGTATTTT. It translates to CASSQGQGTDTQYF.